The present entry profiles one T cell receptor beta chain with its context. CDR1 SGHAT and CDR2 FQNNGV come from the germline V gene. The ends lost 5 bases at V and 5 bases at J; junction bases unmatched: 4. The CDR3 is 15 residues long. Original methodology: Estimation of nucleated cell counts was performed using reference gene primer amplification. Using immunoSEQ multiplex PCR, the repertoire was profiled, and TCRdb retains in-frame clones only, with some absent. D and trimming were read from the DNA, whereas the V and J calls and clone size are those reported in that table. The sample carries 250,000 to 350,000 clones, around 90% recorded once. The sample comes from a study of blood T cell repertoires in COVID-19. In the study overall: Samples came from the United States, Italy and Spain, spanning acute and convalescent COVID-19.

While infection was still active, Seattle patients were enrolled and then followed longitudinally. The source is a woman in her 30s with COVID-19, enrolled during active disease. The chain links TRBV11-2 to TRBJ2-5; TRBD2 matches 14 bases. Sequencing used peripheral blood. CDR3 in amino acids: CASSARTSGRETQYF. The DNA for the CDR3 is TGTGCCAGCAGCGCCCGGACTAGCGGGAGGGAGACCCAGTACTTC.